This TCR beta chain was documented in a study of identical twins. Through template switching, a universal primer site was introduced, and the cDNA contained unique molecular identifiers. TCRdb re-called the 5' RACE reads through MiXCR, storing one row per CDR3 protein. The sample consists of under 300,000 distinct CDR3 sequences, about 13% of them appearing once. Trimming removed 6 bases from V and 2 bases from J, with 7 bases in between. Germline CDR1 reads MGHRA; CDR2 reads YSYEKL. The CDR3 consists of 13 residues. Whole-study findings and limits: The study based its conclusions on cross-sectional statistical analysis and did not follow the same donors. Insertion counts were lower in abundant cord blood beta clonotypes, a trend that memory repertoires did not show.

All donors were healthy Caucasians. Many counts were recorded for this clonotype. Its antigen is not known. The sample was also linked to a second study, of yellow fever vaccine responses in identical twins.

This receptor was identified in a woman aged 18-29 years in good health. The sequencing sample was made of memory (CD45RO+) T cells sorted from blood. The V call is TRBV4-1, the J call TRBJ2-2, with a possible D match to TRBD1 (5 bases). The CDR3 DNA reads TGCGCCAGCAGGGGGCTTAACACCGGGGAGCTGTTTTTT. Amino acid sequence: CASRGLNTGELFF.